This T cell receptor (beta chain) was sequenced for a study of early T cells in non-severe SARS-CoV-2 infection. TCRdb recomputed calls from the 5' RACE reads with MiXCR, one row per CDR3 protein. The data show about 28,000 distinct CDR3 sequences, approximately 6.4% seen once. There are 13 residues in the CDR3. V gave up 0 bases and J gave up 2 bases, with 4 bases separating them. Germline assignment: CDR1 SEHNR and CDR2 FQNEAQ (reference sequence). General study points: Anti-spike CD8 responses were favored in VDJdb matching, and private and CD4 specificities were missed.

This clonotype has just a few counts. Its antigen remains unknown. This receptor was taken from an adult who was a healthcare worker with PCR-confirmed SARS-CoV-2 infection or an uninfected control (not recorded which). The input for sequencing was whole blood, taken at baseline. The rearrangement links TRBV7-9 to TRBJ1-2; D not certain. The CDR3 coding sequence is TGTGCCAGCAGCTTAGCCGGAAACTATGGCTACACCTTC. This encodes CASSLAGNYGYTF.